Reported below is one T cell receptor beta chain. Its target is unknown. The CDR3 runs to 14 residues. The V gene end was trimmed by 0 bases and the J gene end by 9 bases; junction bases not matched to a gene: 5. Per the germline V gene, CDR1 is SGHNT and CDR2 is YYREEE (reference sequence). This entry belongs to a study of cytomegalovirus exposure and HLA in healthy donors. Study details: Of approximately 400 genotyped donors, 70% to 85% clustered with self-reported Caucasian donors. Points from the study as a whole: Looking again later, the authors saw that most CMV-associated TCR beta chains seemed HLA-restricted. Earlier analysis looked at TCR beta V segments, and most were productive about 87% or about 30% of the time.

Primers for the PCR totalled 60 Vbeta and 13 Jbeta. Sequencing was performed with immunoSEQ multiplex PCR; in TCRdb, only in-frame clones are kept and a portion is missing. Among 70,000 to 100,000 clones listed, over 70% were seen once. The chain is built from TRBV5-4 and TRBJ2-1; TRBD1 matches 8 bases. Specimen: PBMCs. The TCR comes from a woman aged 45-59 years in good health and CMV-seropositive. Here the CDR3 DNA reads TGTGCCAGCAGCTTGGCCAGGGGGCTTGGTGAGCAGTTCTTC. The encoded protein is CASSLARGLGEQFF. Full variable domain (remainder filled in from reference TRBV5-4 and TRBJ2-1): ETGVTQSPTHLIKTRGQQVTLRCSSQSGHNTVSWYQQALGQGPQFIFQYYREEENGRGNFPPRFSGLQFPNYSSELNVNALELDDSALYLCASSLARGLGEQFFGPGTRLTVL.